This T cell receptor beta chain was sequenced for a study of cytomegalovirus exposure and HLA in healthy donors. Study-level results: Per published reports, the classifier diagnosed cytomegalovirus status with high specificity and sensitivity.

The CDR3 has 14 residues. V lost 5 bases and J 0 bases, leaving 8 bases between the germline ends. The germline V gene has CDR1 SGDLS and CDR2 YYNGEE. A word on this clone: The antigen is not known.

The primer mix had 60 Vbeta and 13 Jbeta primers. Clones were sequenced by immunoSEQ multiplex PCR, and TCRdb holds only the in-frame ones, with some missing. Reported are just under 60,000 clones; the ten largest clones contain roughly 4%. The sequence derives from a male donor in good health and CMV-seronegative. The gene calls are TRBV9 and TRBJ2-2; D possibly corresponds to TRBD1 (5 bases). Sequences were obtained from PBMCs. This CDR3 is CASRGRANTGELFF. The CDR3 nucleotides read TGTGCCAGCAGGGGGCGTGCGAACACCGGGGAGCTGTTTTTT.